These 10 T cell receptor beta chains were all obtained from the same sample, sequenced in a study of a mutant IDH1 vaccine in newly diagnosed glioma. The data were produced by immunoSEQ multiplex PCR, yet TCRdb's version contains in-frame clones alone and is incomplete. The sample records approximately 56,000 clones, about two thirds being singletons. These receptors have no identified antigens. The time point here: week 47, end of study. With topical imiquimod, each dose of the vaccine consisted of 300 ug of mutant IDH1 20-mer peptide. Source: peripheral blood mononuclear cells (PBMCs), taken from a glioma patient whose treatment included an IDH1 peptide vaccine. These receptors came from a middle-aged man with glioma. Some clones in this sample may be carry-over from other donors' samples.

The chain's CDR3 is CASSLAASNQPQHF. The CDR3 DNA reads TGTGCCAGCAGCTTAGCGGCTAGCAATCAGCCCCAGCATTTT. The rearrangement uses TRBV7-9 and TRBJ1-5; no clear D gene. The CDR3 extends over 14 amino acids. Per the germline V gene, CDR1 is SEHNR and CDR2 is FQNEAQ (reference sequence). Trimming stripped 0 bases from V and 0 bases from J, with 3 bases between.

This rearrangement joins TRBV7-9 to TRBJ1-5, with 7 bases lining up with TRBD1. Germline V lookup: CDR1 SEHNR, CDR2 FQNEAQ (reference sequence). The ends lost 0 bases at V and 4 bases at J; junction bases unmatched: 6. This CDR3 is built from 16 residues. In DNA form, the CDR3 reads TGTGCCAGCAGCTTAGCCAGTGCAGGGGGGAATCAGCCCCAGCATTTT. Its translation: CASSLASAGGNQPQHF.

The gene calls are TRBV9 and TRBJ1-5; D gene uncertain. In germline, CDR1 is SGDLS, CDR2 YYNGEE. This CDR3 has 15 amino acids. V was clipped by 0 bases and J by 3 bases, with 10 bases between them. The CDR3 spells CASSVAVDTNQPQHF. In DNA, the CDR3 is TGTGCCAGCAGCGTAGCTGTCGACACCAATCAGCCCCAGCATTTT.

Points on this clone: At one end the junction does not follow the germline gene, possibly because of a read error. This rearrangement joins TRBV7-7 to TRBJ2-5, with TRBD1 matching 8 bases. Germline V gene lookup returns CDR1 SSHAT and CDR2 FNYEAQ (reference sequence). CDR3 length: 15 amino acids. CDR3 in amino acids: CASSLGWTGLETQYF. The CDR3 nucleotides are TGTGCTAGCAGCTTAGGATGGACAGGGCTAGAGACCCAGTACTTC.

The CDR3 sequence: CASSLQGPSNQPQHF. The CDR3 nucleotides read TGTGCCAGCAGCTTGCAGGGACCCAGCAATCAGCCCCAGCATTTT. The genes are TRBV5-4 and TRBJ1-5, with D possibly being TRBD1 (5 bases). CDR3 length: 15 amino acids. Germline values: CDR1 SGHNT, CDR2 YYREEE (reference sequence). With 1 base removed from V and 1 base from J, the gap between germline ends came to 9 bases.

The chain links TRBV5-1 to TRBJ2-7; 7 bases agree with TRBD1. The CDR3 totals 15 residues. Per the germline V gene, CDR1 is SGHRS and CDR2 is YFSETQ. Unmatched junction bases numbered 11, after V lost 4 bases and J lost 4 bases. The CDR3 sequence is CASSRYGTDGYEQYF. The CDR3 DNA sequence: TGCGCCAGCAGCCGTTACGGGACAGACGGTTACGAGCAGTACTTC. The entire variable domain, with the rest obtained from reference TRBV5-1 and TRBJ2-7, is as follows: KAGVTQTPRYLIKTRGQQVTLSCSPISGHRSVSWYQQTPGQGLQFLFEYFSETQRNKGNFPGRFSGRQFSNSRSEMNVSTLELGDSALYLCASSRYGTDGYEQYFGPGTRLTVT.

For the CDR3, the DNA is TGCGCCAGCGGCCGGACAGGGTCTGGGGCCAACGTCCTGACTTTC. It specifies CASGRTGSGANVLTF. The gene calls are TRBV5-1 and TRBJ2-6; 8 positions match TRBD1. In germline, CDR1 is SGHRS, CDR2 YFSETQ. There are 15 residues in the CDR3. The ends lost 7 bases at V and 1 base at J; junction bases unmatched: 4.

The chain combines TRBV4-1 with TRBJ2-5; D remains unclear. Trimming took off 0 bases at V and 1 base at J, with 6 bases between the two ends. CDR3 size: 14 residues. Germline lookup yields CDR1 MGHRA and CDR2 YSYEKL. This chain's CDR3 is CASSQDRPQETQYF. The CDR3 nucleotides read TGCGCCAGCAGCCAAGATAGACCCCAAGAGACCCAGTACTTC.

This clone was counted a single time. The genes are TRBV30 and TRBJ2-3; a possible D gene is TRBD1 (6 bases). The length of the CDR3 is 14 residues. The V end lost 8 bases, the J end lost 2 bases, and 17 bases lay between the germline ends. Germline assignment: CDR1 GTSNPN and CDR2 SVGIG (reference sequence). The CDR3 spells CALLLGDNTDTQYF. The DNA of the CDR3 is TGTGCCCTCCTCCTGGGGGACAACACAGATACGCAGTATTTT.

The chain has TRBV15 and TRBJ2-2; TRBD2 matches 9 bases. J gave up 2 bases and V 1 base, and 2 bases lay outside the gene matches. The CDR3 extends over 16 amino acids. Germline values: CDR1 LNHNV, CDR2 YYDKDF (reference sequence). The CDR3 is CATSRGRGGNTGELFF. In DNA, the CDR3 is TGTGCCACCAGCAGAGGGCGGGGGGGAAACACCGGGGAGCTGTTTTTT. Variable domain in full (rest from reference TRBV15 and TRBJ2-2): DAMVIQNPRYQVTQFGKPVTLSCSQTLNHNVMYWYQQKSSQAPKLLFHYYDKDFNNEADTPDNFQSRRPNTSFCFLDIRSPGLGDTAMYLCATSRGRGGNTGELFFGEGSRLTVL.